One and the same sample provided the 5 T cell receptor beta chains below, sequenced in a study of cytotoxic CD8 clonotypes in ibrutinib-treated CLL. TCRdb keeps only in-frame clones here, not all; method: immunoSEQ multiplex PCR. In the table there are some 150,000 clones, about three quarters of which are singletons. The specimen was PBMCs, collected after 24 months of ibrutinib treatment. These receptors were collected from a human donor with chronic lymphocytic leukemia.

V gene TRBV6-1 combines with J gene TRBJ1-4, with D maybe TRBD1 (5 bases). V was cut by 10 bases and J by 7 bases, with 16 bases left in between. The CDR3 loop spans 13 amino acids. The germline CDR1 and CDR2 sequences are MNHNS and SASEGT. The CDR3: CATRWGIGEKLFF. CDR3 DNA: TGTGCCACCAGGTGGGGGATCGGTGAAAAACTGTTTTTT.

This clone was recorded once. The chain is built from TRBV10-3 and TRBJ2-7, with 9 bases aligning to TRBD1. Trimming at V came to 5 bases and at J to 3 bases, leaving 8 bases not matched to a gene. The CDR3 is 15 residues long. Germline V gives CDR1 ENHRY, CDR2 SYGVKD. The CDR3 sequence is CAISWGQGENYEQYF. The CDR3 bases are TGTGCCATCAGTTGGGGACAGGGAGAAAACTACGAGCAGTACTTC.

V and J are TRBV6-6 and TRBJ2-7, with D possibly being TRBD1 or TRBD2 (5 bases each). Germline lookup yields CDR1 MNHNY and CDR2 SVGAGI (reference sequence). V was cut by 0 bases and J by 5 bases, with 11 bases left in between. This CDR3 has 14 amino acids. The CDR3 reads CASSYSARGHEQYF. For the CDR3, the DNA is TGTGCCAGCAGTTACTCGGCGAGGGGCCACGAGCAGTACTTC.

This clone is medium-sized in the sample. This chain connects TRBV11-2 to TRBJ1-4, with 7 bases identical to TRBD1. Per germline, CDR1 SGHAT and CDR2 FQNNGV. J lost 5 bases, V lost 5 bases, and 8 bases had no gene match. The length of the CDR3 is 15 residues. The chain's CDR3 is CASSAQTGKNEKLFF. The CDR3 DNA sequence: TGTGCCAGCAGCGCACAGACAGGGAAGAATGAAAAACTGTTTTTT.

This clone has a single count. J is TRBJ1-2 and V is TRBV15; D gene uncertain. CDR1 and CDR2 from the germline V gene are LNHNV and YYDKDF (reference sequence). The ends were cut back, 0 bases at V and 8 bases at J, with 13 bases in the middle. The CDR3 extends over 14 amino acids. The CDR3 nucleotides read TGTGCCACCAGCAGAGATCAGTGGGAGTACGGCTACACCTTC. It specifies CATSRDQWEYGYTF.